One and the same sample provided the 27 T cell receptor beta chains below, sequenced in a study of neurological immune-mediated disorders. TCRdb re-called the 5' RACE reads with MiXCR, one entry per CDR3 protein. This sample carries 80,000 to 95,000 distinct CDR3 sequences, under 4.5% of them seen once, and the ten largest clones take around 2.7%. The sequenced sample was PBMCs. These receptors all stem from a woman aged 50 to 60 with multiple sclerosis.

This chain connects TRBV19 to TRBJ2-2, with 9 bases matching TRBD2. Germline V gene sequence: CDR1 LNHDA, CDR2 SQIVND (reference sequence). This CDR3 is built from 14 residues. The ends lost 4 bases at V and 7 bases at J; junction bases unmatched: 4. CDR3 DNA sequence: TGTGCCAGTAGTAGCGGGGGGGCAATCGGGGAGCTGTTTTTT. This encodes CASSSGGAIGELFF.

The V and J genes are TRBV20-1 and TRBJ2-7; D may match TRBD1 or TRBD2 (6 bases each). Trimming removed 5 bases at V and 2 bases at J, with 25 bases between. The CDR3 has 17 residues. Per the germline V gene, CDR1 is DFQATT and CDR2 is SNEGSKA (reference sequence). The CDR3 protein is CSAEDLEGGTIPYEQYF. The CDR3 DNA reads TGCAGTGCTGAGGACCTAGAGGGGGGCACGATCCCCTACGAGCAGTACTTC.

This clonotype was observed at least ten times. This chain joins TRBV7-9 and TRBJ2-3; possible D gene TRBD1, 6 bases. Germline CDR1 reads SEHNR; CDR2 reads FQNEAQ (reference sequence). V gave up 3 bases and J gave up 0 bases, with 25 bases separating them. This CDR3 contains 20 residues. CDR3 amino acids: CASSFPGTPRLRASTDTQYF. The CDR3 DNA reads TGTGCCAGCAGCTTTCCCGGGACACCGCGTCTTAGGGCTAGCACAGATACGCAGTATTTT.

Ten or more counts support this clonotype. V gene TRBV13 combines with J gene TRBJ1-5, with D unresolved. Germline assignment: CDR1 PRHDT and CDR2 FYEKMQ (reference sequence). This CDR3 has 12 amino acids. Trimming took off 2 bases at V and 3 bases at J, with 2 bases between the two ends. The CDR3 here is CASSLINQPQHF. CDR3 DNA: TGTGCCAGCAGCTTAATCAATCAGCCCCAGCATTTT.

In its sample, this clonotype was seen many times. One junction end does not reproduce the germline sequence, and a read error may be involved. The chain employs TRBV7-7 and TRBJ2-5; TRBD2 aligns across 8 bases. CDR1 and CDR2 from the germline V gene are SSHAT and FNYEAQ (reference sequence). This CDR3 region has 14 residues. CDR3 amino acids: CASSLAGPGETQYF. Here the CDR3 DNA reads TGTGCTAGCAGCTTAGCGGGGCCGGGAGAGACCCAGTACTTC.

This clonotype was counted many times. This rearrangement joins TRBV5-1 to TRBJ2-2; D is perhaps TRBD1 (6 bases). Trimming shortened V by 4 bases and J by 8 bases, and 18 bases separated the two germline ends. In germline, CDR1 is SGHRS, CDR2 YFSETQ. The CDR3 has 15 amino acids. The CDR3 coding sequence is TGCGCCAGCAGCCTACGATCCAGGGGAGAAGGGGAGCTGTTTTTT. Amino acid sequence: CASSLRSRGEGELFF.

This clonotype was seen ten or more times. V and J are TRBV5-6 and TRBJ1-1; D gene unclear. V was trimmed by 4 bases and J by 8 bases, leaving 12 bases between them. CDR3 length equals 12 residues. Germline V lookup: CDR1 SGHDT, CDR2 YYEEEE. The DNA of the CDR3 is TGTGCCAGCAGCCTGTATGAGGGCGAAGCTTTCTTT. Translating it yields CASSLYEGEAFF.

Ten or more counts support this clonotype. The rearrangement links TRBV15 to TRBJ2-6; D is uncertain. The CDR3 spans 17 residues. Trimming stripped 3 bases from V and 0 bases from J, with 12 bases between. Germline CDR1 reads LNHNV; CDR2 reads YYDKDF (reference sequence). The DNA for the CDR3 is TGTGCCACCAGCAGGATTGTTCACCTCTCTGGGGCCAACGTCCTGACTTTC. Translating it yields CATSRIVHLSGANVLTF.

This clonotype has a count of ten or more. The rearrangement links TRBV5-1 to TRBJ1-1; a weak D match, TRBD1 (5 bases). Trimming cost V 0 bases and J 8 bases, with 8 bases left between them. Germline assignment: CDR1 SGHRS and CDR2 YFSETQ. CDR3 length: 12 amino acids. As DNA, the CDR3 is TGCGCCAGCAGCTTGGGTTGGACAGAAGCTTTCTTT. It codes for CASSLGWTEAFF.

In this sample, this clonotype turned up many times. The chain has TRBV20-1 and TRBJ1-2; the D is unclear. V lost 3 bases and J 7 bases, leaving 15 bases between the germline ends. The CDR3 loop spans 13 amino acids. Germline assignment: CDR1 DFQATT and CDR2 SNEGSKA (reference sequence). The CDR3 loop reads CSASRGALFGYTF. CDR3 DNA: TGCAGTGCTAGCCGGGGTGCCCTATTTGGCTACACCTTC.

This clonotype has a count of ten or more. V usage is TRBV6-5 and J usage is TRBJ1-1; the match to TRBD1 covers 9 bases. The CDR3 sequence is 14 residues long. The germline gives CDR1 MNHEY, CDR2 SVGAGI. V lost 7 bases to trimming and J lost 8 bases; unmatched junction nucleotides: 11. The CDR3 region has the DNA TGTGCCAGCATCCTAGCCCCGGGACAGGGAGAAGCTTTCTTT. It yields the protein CASILAPGQGEAFF.

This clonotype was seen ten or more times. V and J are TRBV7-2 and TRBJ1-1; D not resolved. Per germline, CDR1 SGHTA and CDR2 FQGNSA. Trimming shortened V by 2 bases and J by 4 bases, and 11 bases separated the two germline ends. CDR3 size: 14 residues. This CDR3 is CASSLFAKSTEAFF. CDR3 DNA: TGTGCCAGCAGCTTATTTGCTAAAAGCACTGAAGCTTTCTTT.

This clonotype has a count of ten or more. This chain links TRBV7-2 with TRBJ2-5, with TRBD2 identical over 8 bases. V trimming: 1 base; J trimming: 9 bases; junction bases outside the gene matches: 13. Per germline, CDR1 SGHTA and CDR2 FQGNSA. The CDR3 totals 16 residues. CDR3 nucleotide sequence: TGTGCCAGCAGCTTAGTAGGGACGGAGGCCGGGGGGGCCCAGTACTTC. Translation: CASSLVGTEAGGAQYF.

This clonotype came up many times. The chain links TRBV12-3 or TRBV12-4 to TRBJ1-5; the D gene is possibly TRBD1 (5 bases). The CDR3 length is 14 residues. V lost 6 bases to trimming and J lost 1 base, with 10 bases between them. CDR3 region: CASRVGASNQPQHF. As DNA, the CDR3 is TGTGCCAGCAGGGTAGGGGCGAGCAATCAGCCCCAGCATTTT.

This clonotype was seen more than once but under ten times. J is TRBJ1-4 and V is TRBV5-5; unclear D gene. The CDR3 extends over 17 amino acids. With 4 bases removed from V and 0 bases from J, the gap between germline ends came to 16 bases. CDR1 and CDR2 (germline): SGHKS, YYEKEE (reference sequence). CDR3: CASSPTPYDATNEKLFF. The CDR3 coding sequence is TGTGCCAGCAGCCCCACCCCCTACGATGCAACTAATGAAAAACTGTTTTTT.

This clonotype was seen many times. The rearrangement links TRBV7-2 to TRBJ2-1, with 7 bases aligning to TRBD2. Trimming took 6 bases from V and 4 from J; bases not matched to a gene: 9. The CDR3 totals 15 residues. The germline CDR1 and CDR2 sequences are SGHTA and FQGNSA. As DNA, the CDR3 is TGTGCCAGCAGTCTCTGGGCTAGCGGATACAATGAGCAGTTCTTC. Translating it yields CASSLWASGYNEQFF. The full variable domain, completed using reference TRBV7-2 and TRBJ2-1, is GAGVSQSPSNKVTEKGKDVELRCDPISGHTALYWYRQSLGQGLEFLIYFQGNSAPDKSGLPSDRFSAERTGGSVSTLTIQRTQQEDSAVYLCASSLWASGYNEQFFGPGTRLTVL.

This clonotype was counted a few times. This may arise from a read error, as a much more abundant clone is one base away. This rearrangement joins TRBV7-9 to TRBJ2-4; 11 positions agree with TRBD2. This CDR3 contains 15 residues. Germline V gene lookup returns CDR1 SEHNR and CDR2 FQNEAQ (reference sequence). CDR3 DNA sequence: TGTGCCAGCAGCTACCATAGCGGGGGGGAAAAAATTCAGTACTTC. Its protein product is CASSYHSGGEKIQYF.

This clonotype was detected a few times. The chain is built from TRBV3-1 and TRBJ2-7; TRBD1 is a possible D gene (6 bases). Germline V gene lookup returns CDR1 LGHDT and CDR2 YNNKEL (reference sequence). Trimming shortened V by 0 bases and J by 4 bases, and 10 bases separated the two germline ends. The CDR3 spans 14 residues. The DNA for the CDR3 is TGTGCCAGCAGCCAAGACCAACAGGGATACGAGCAGTACTTC. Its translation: CASSQDQQGYEQYF.

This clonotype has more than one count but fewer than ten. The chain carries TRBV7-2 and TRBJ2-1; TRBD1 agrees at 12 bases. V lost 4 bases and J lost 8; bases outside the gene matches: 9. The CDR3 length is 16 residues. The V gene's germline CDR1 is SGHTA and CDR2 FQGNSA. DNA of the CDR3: TGTGCCAGCAGCTCCTACCGGGACAGGGGGCACTATGAGCAGTTCTTC. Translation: CASSSYRDRGHYEQFF.

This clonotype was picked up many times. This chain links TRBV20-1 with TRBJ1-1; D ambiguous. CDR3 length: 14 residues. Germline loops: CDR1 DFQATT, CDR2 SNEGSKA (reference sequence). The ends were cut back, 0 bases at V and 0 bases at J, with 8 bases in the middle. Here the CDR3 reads CSARDPGMNTEAFF. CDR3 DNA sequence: TGCAGTGCTAGAGATCCCGGCATGAACACTGAAGCTTTCTTT.

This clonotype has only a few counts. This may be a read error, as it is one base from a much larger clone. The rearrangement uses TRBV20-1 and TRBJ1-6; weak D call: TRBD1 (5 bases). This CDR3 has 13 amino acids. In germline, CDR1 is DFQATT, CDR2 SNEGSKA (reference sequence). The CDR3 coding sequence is TGCAGTACCGGCCCAGGGATGAATTCACCCCTCAACTTT. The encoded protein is CSTGPGMNSPLNF.

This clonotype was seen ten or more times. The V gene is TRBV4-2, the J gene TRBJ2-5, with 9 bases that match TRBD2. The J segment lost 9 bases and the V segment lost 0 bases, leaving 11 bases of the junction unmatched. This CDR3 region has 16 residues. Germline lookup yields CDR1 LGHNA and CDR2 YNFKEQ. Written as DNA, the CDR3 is TGTGCCAGCAGCCAAGATTTGCGGGGGGGCCGAGTGGCCCAGTACTTC. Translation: CASSQDLRGGRVAQYF.

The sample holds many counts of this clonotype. Here the CDR3 DNA reads TGCAGTGCTAGAGGGCAGTGGAACTATGGCTACACCTTC. Translation gives CSARGQWNYGYTF. The chain combines TRBV20-1 with TRBJ1-2; D is undetermined. V lost 1 base and J lost 2, with 8 bases in between. The CDR3 extends over 13 amino acids. Germline loops: CDR1 DFQATT, CDR2 SNEGSKA (reference sequence).

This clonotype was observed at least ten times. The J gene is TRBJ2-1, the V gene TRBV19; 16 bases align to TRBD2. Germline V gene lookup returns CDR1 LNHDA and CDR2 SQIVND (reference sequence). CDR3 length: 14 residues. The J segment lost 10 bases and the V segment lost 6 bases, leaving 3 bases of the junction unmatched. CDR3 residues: CASRGTSGGVEQFF. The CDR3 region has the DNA TGTGCCAGTAGGGGGACTAGCGGGGGGGTCGAGCAGTTCTTC.

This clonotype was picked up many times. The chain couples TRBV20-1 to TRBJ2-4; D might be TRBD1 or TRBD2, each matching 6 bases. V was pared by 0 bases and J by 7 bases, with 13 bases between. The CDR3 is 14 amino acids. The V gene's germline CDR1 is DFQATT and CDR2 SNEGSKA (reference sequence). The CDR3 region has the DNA TGCAGTGCTAGAGATTTCCGGGGGCCGAACATTCAGTACTTC. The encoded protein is CSARDFRGPNIQYF.

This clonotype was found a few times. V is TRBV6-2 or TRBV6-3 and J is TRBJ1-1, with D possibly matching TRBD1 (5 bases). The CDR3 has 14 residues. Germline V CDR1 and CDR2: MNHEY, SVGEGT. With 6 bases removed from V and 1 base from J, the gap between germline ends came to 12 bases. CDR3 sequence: CASSYRDGNTEAFF. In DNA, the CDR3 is TGTGCCAGCAGCTATCGGGACGGGAACACTGAAGCTTTCTTT.

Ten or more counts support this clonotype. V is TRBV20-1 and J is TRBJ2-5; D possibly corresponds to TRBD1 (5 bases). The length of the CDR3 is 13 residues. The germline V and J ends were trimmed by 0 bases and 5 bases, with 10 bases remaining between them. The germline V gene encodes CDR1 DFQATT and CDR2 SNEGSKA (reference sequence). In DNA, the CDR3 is TGCAGTGCTAGAGATAACAGGAAGGAGACCCAGTACTTC. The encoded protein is CSARDNRKETQYF.